Listed below are T cell receptor beta chains from one sample, sequenced in a study of blood T cell repertoires in COVID-19. The protocol was immunoSEQ multiplex PCR, while the TCRdb copy is restricted to in-frame clones and leaves out a portion. The sample includes around 200,000 clones, 86% seen only once; the top ten take 4.5% to 6.5%. The specimen was PBMCs or T cells enriched from blood (not recorded which). The receptors come from a man aged 35-49 years with acute COVID-19. Both conserved end residues are part of each CDR3. A D gene is named only where the DNA matches it firmly. The size of a clone is reported for some rows only, either as once, few or many, or as a class for expanded clones.

size: -; length: 14; J: TRBJ2-1; D: TRBD1; V: TRBV4-2; CDR3: CASSPRGPYNEQFF; DNA: TGTGCCAGCAGCCCCAGGGGGCCCTACAATGAGCAGTTCTTC
size: -; length: 12; J: TRBJ2-7; D: -; V: TRBV9; CDR3: CASSSTGYEQYF; DNA: TGTGCCAGCAGCTCCACAGGGTACGAGCAGTACTTC
size: -; length: 13; J: TRBJ1-1; D: -; V: TRBV28; CDR3: CASIVQGGTEAFF; DNA: TGTGCCAGCATCGTACAGGGTGGCACTGAAGCTTTCTTT
size: -; length: 15; J: TRBJ2-3; D: -; V: TRBV7-2; CDR3: CASSVQTLHTDTQYF; DNA: TGTGCCAGCAGCGTACAAACCCTCCACACAGATACGCAGTATTTT
size: -; length: 14; J: TRBJ2-3; D: -; V: TRBV28; CDR3: CASSLSGSTDTQYF; DNA: TGTGCCAGCAGTTTGAGCGGGTCCACAGATACGCAGTATTTT
size: -; length: 15; J: TRBJ2-3; D: TRBD2; V: TRBV4-1; CDR3: CASSHPGLAGGDTDF; DNA: TGCGCCAGCAGCCACCCGGGACTAGCGGGAGGGGACACGGATTTT
size: -; length: 20; J: TRBJ2-3; D: TRBD2; V: TRBV2; CDR3: CASRRGLLGTSGRAADTQYF; DNA: TGTGCCAGCAGGAGGGGGCTCCTCGGAACTAGCGGGAGGGCCGCAGATACGCAGTATTTT
size: -; length: 17; J: TRBJ2-3; D: TRBD2; V: TRBV7-6; CDR3: CASSLVSSGPNTDTQYF; DNA: TGTGCCAGCAGCTTAGTTTCTAGCGGGCCCAACACAGATACGCAGTATTTT
size: -; length: 15; J: TRBJ2-7; D: TRBD2; V: TRBV5-8; CDR3: CASSLWGLAAGEQYF; DNA: TGTGCCAGCAGCTTGTGGGGACTAGCGGCAGGCGAGCAGTACTTC
size: few; length: 19; J: TRBJ2-4; D: TRBD2; V: TRBV19; CDR3: CASEGGLAGGRGAKNIQYF; DNA: TGTGCCAGCGAAGGGGGGCTAGCGGGAGGGAGAGGAGCCAAAAACATTCAGTACTTC
size: -; length: 14; J: TRBJ2-6; D: -; V: TRBV6-2/TRBV6-3; CDR3: CASSAISGANVLTF; DNA: TGTGCCAGCAGCGCTATCTCGGGGGCCAACGTCCTGACTTTC
size: -; length: 13; J: TRBJ1-2; D: -; V: TRBV19; CDR3: CASSTTEDYGYTF; DNA: TGTGCCAGTAGTACTACAGAAGACTATGGCTACACCTTC
size: -; length: 17; J: TRBJ2-7; D: TRBD1; V: TRBV7-2; CDR3: CASSLKRGTGRTYEQYF; DNA: TGTGCCAGCAGCTTAAAGCGAGGGACAGGACGAACCTACGAGCAGTACTTC
size: -; length: 14; J: TRBJ1-6; D: TRBD1; V: TRBV2; CDR3: CASRGTGENSPLHF; DNA: TGTGCCAGCAGGGGGACAGGAGAAAATTCACCCCTCCACTTT
size: -; length: 12; J: TRBJ1-4; D: -; V: TRBV28; CDR3: CASSWGGEKLFF; DNA: TGTGCCAGCAGTTGGGGGGGGGAAAAACTGTTTTTT
size: -; length: 15; J: TRBJ1-6; D: -; V: TRBV4-3; CDR3: CASSQGQGTNSPLHF; DNA: TGCGCCAGCAGCCAAGGGCAGGGTACAAATTCACCCCTCCACTTT
size: -; length: 17; J: TRBJ2-1; D: -; V: TRBV19; CDR3: CASSESLQYGANNEQFF; DNA: TGTGCCAGTAGTGAATCCCTCCAGTATGGGGCCAACAATGAGCAGTTCTTC
size: -; length: 17; J: TRBJ2-5; D: TRBD2; V: TRBV2; CDR3: CASRGGLAGGDQETQYF; DNA: TGTGCCAGCAGGGGAGGCCTAGCGGGGGGGGATCAAGAGACCCAGTACTTC
size: -; length: 13; J: TRBJ2-7; D: TRBD1; V: TRBV5-4; CDR3: CASSTTGEYEQYF; DNA: TGTGCCAGCAGCACGACAGGGGAATACGAGCAGTACTTC
size: -; length: 14; J: TRBJ1-1; D: -; V: TRBV6-6; CDR3: CASSYSTGGTGAFF; DNA: TGTGCCAGCAGTTACTCGACCGGGGGTACGGGGGCTTTCTTT
size: -; length: 12; J: TRBJ2-1; D: -; V: TRBV5-6; CDR3: CASSVQVNEQFF; DNA: TGTGCCAGCAGCGTACAGGTGAATGAGCAGTTCTTC
size: -; length: 14; J: TRBJ2-3; D: -; V: TRBV28; CDR3: CASSPPQEDDTQYF; DNA: TGTGCCAGCAGTCCCCCCCAAGAGGATGATACGCAGTATTTT
size: -; length: 13; J: TRBJ2-5; D: -; V: TRBV6-5; CDR3: CASSLGRAETQYF; DNA: TGTGCCAGCAGTCTCGGCAGGGCGGAGACCCAGTACTTC
size: -; length: 13; J: TRBJ1-4; D: -; V: TRBV15; CDR3: CATSREADRKLFF; DNA: TGTGCCACCAGCAGAGAAGCGGATCGGAAACTGTTTTTT
size: -; length: 12; J: TRBJ1-5; D: -; V: TRBV15; CDR3: CATSRQDQPQHF; DNA: TGTGCCACCAGCAGACAGGATCAGCCCCAGCATTTT
size: -; length: 14; J: TRBJ1-1; D: TRBD1; V: TRBV29-1; CDR3: CSVAGTAMNTEAFF; DNA: TGCAGCGTGGCCGGGACAGCTATGAACACTGAAGCTTTCTTT
size: -; length: 13; J: TRBJ2-7; D: -; V: TRBV5-4; CDR3: CASSLRTVYEQYF; DNA: TGTGCCAGCAGCCTCCGGACAGTCTACGAGCAGTACTTC
size: -; length: 15; J: TRBJ2-1; D: TRBD2; V: TRBV5-1; CDR3: CASSLGSSGYNEQFF; DNA: TGCGCCAGCAGCTTGGGGTCTAGCGGCTACAATGAGCAGTTCTTC
size: -; length: 13; J: TRBJ1-2; D: -; V: TRBV2; CDR3: CASSEDGLYGYTF; DNA: TGTGCCAGCAGCGAGGACGGACTCTATGGCTACACCTTC
size: -; length: 11; J: TRBJ1-1; D: -; V: TRBV5-8; CDR3: CASDRLGEAFF; DNA: TGTGCCAGCGACCGACTGGGTGAAGCTTTCTTT
size: once; length: 16; J: TRBJ2-1; D: -; V: TRBV15; CDR3: CATSRDWASSYNEQFF; DNA: TGTGCCACCAGCAGAGACTGGGCGAGCTCCTACAATGAGCAGTTCTTC
size: -; length: 16; J: TRBJ1-1; D: TRBD1; V: TRBV5-1; CDR3: CASSLTPQGAYTEAFF; DNA: TGCGCCAGCAGCTTGACCCCCCAGGGGGCATACACTGAAGCTTTCTTT
size: -; length: 15; J: TRBJ1-4; D: -; V: TRBV28; CDR3: CASSHAGEGSEKLFF; DNA: TGTGCCAGCAGCCACGCGGGGGAGGGTAGTGAAAAACTGTTTTTT
size: -; length: 13; J: TRBJ2-2; D: -; V: TRBV13; CDR3: CASSAPGAGELFF; DNA: TGTGCCAGCAGCGCACCCGGGGCCGGGGAGCTGTTTTTT
size: few; length: 16; J: TRBJ2-4; D: TRBD2; V: TRBV4-1; CDR3: CASSQVLAGGGRVQYF; DNA: TGCGCCAGCAGCCAAGTTCTAGCGGGAGGGGGTCGCGTTCAGTACTTC